The 24 T cell receptor beta chains listed next were all sequenced from one sample in a study of T cells in Graves' hyperthyroidism and ophthalmopathy. RNA transcripts were the template for amplifying TCR beta CDR3 regions. HTBI primers were the set used in a first-round RT-PCR of the TCR CDR3. TCRdb redid the calling of the multiplex PCR reads with MiXCR, one entry per CDR3 protein. Of under 300,000 distinct CDR3 sequences detected, 20% to 25% appear once; the ten largest clones hold 20% to 30%. Sequencing used blood. The receptors were gathered from a man aged 35 to 55 with Graves' hyperthyroidism that later progressed to Graves' ophthalmopathy.

This clonotype has ten or more counts. This sequence joins TRBV29-1 and TRBJ1-2; 10 bases align to TRBD1. This CDR3 region has 14 residues. The junction had 2 bases not matched to a gene; V was cut back by 4 bases and J by 0 bases. The V gene's germline CDR1 is SQVTM and CDR2 ANQGSEA. DNA of the CDR3: TGCAGCGTTGGACAGGGGGCGACTAACTATGGCTACACCTTC. Residues: CSVGQGATNYGYTF.

This clonotype showed up many times. The chain joins TRBV6-4 to TRBJ1-2; D may be TRBD1 (5 bases). The V and J ends lost 6 bases and 0 bases respectively, with 11 bases between them. The CDR3 loop spans 14 amino acids. CDR1 is MRHNA and CDR2 is SNTAGT in the germline V gene. The CDR3 DNA reads TGTGCCAGCAGCCCAGACAGTACTAACTATGGCTACACCTTC. It is translated as CASSPDSTNYGYTF.

In this sample, this clonotype turned up many times. The chain couples TRBV24-1 to TRBJ2-7, with 8 positions matching TRBD2. The length of the CDR3 is 17 residues. With 7 bases clipped from V and 5 bases from J, the junction kept 18 bases outside the gene matches. Per germline, CDR1 KGHDR and CDR2 SFDVKD. The CDR3 spells CATSPGGREVLDDEQYF. The CDR3 bases are TGTGCCACCAGCCCCGGTGGGCGGGAGGTCCTGGATGACGAGCAGTACTTC.

There are many counts of this clonotype. The V call is TRBV6-5, the J call TRBJ2-7, with TRBD1 identical over 8 bases. Germline V gene sequence: CDR1 MNHEY, CDR2 SVGAGI. This CDR3 comprises 15 residues. J gave up 5 bases and V 0 bases, and 6 bases lay outside the gene matches. As DNA, the CDR3 is TGTGCCAGCAGTTACTCGAGACAGGGGCCTCACGAGCAGTACTTC. Translated, it gives CASSYSRQGPHEQYF.

This rearrangement joins TRBV19 to TRBJ1-5; D is unclear. With 3 bases removed from V and 0 bases from J, the gap between germline ends came to 9 bases. This CDR3 has 15 residues. Germline CDR1 reads LNHDA; CDR2 reads SQIVND (reference sequence). CDR3 in amino acids: CASSMSLYSNQPQHF. The CDR3 nucleotides are TGTGCCAGTAGTATGTCACTATATAGCAATCAGCCCCAGCATTTT.

The chain carries TRBV19 and TRBJ2-1; no reliable D call. Germline V gene data show CDR1 as LNHDA and CDR2 as SQIVND (reference sequence). The CDR3 has 13 residues. Trimming removed 3 bases at V and 4 bases at J, with 7 bases between. The DNA for the CDR3 is TGTGCCAGTAGTATCCGTGAGTACAATGAGCAGTTCTTC. It codes for CASSIREYNEQFF.

This clonotype was recorded at least ten times. The V call is TRBV7-6, the J call TRBJ1-5, with 7 bases that match TRBD1. J was trimmed by 5 bases and V by 0 bases; bases with no gene match: 4. Germline loops: CDR1 SGHVS, CDR2 FNYEAQ. The CDR3 is made up of 15 amino acids. CDR3: CASSLAQGSYQPQHF. In DNA, the CDR3 is TGTGCCAGCAGCTTAGCACAGGGGTCATATCAGCCCCAGCATTTT.

The rearrangement links TRBV11-2 to TRBJ1-1; 7 bases match TRBD1. The CDR3 consists of 14 residues. Germline CDR1 is SGHAT and CDR2 is FQNNGV. Germline trimming cut 4 bases from V and 4 bases from J; bases unmatched to any gene: 6. The chain's CDR3 is CASSSQGPGTEAFF. The CDR3 DNA reads as TGTGCCAGCAGCTCACAGGGGCCGGGCACTGAAGCTTTCTTT.

This clonotype was seen at least ten times. The genes are TRBV20-1 and TRBJ2-4; a weak D match, TRBD2 (6 bases). CDR3 size: 13 residues. CDR1 is DFQATT, CDR2 SNEGSKA, per germline (reference sequence). The V end was cut by 3 bases, the J end by 2 bases, with 8 bases between. The chain's CDR3 is CSASRDSKNIQYF. As DNA, the CDR3 is TGCAGTGCTAGTCGGGACTCCAAAAACATTCAGTACTTC.

The gene calls are TRBV27 and TRBJ1-1; D may be TRBD1 (5 bases). This CDR3 region has 13 residues. Germline CDR1 and CDR2: MNHEY and SMNVEV (reference sequence). The ends were cut back, 4 bases at V and 12 bases at J, with 18 bases in the middle. The chain's CDR3 is CASSSTIGTPTFF. Written as DNA, the CDR3 is TGTGCCAGCAGTTCAACCATCGGGACCCCGACTTTCTTT.

The sample holds many counts of this clonotype. The chain couples TRBV24-1 to TRBJ2-7; TRBD1 aligns across 8 bases. The length of the CDR3 is 14 residues. Germline CDR1 is KGHDR and CDR2 is SFDVKD. V shed 0 bases, J shed 9 bases, and the junction held 6 bases outside the gene matches. The CDR3: CATSDLGQGARQYF. CDR3 DNA: TGTGCCACCAGTGATTTGGGACAGGGTGCCCGGCAGTACTTC.

This clonotype has ten or more counts. The chain uses TRBV24-1 and TRBJ2-2; TRBD1 is a possible D gene (5 bases). The CDR3 has 15 amino acids. The V and J ends lost 2 bases and 2 bases respectively, with 8 bases between them. Germline V gene lookup returns CDR1 KGHDR and CDR2 SFDVKD. CDR3 DNA sequence: TGTGCCACCAGTGATTCCGGACAAAACACCGGGGAGCTGTTTTTT. It specifies CATSDSGQNTGELFF.

The chain joins TRBV19 to TRBJ2-5, with TRBD2 matching 8 bases. The CDR3 covers 15 residues. V shed 0 bases and J 9 bases; nucleotides not matched to a gene: 9. Per the germline V gene, CDR1 is LNHDA and CDR2 is SQIVND (reference sequence). CDR3 DNA: TGTGCCAGTAGTATAGAAGCGGGGGTACCAGATGCCCAGTACTTC. Translation gives CASSIEAGVPDAQYF.

V is TRBV20-1 and J is TRBJ2-7, with 8 bases aligning to TRBD2. The CDR3 loop spans 14 amino acids. J lost 3 bases, V lost 0 bases, and 4 bases had no gene match. Germline V gene data show CDR1 as DFQATT and CDR2 as SNEGSKA (reference sequence). CDR3 loop: CSARDSGNIYEQYF. The CDR3 nucleotides are TGCAGTGCTAGAGATAGCGGGAATATCTACGAGCAGTACTTC.

The chain links TRBV15 to TRBJ2-5; a weak D match, TRBD1 (5 bases). The CDR3 consists of 13 residues. The V gene's germline CDR1 is LNHNV and CDR2 YYDKDF (reference sequence). The ends were cut back, 4 bases at V and 5 bases at J, with 11 bases in the middle. In DNA, the CDR3 is TGTGCCACCAGCAAATACAGGTCGGAGACCCAGTACTTC. Protein product: CATSKYRSETQYF.

In its sample, this clonotype was seen many times. The chain carries TRBV7-8 and TRBJ2-2; 9 bases map to TRBD2. The trim removed 3 bases at V and 6 bases at J, leaving 5 bases unmatched. This CDR3 has 15 amino acids. The germline V gene encodes CDR1 SGHVS and CDR2 FQNEAQ. The CDR3 DNA reads as TGTGCCAGCAGCTTGTTGGCGGGAGGGCCCGGGGAGCTGTTTTTT. Residues: CASSLLAGGPGELFF.

The V and J genes are TRBV2 and TRBJ2-3; 11 bases are shared with TRBD2. Germline loops: CDR1 SNHLY, CDR2 FYNNEI. This CDR3 comprises 15 residues. J was trimmed by 5 bases and V by 5 bases; bases with no gene match: 6. Here the CDR3 DNA reads TGTGCCAGCAGTCCTCTAGCGGGAGGAGTAGATACGCAGTATTTT. Translating gives CASSPLAGGVDTQYF.

This clonotype was detected many times. J is TRBJ2-7 and V is TRBV20-1; D unclear. The germline V and J ends were trimmed by 1 base and 7 bases, with 14 bases remaining between them. This CDR3 is 13 amino acids long. Germline V lookup: CDR1 DFQATT, CDR2 SNEGSKA (reference sequence). CDR3 residues: CSARGTRKAEQYF. DNA of the CDR3: TGCAGTGCTAGAGGCACCCGGAAGGCGGAGCAGTACTTC.

This clonotype has a count of ten or more. The V gene is TRBV10-3, the J gene TRBJ2-5, with 9 bases aligning to TRBD2. The J segment lost 5 bases and the V segment lost 8 bases, leaving 9 bases of the junction unmatched. The CDR3 is 14 amino acids. Looked up from germline, CDR1 is ENHRY and CDR2 is SYGVKD. The CDR3: CAIGAGGPGETQYF. In nucleotides, the CDR3 is TGTGCCATCGGCGCGGGAGGGCCAGGGGAGACCCAGTACTTC.

The chain recombines TRBV29-1 with TRBJ2-7; 7 nucleotides line up with TRBD2. CDR1 SQVTM and CDR2 ANQGSEA come from the germline V gene. The CDR3 covers 11 residues. The V and J ends lost 5 bases and 7 bases, in that order; junction bases with no gene match: 5. The CDR3 region has the DNA TGCAGCGTTACCAGGGAGGGTGAGCAGTACTTC. Translated: CSVTREGEQYF.

This clonotype was seen repeatedly, ten times or more. This chain links TRBV18 with TRBJ2-7, with 9 nucleotides matching TRBD2. CDR3 length: 14 amino acids. The V gene's germline CDR1 is KGHSH and CDR2 LQKENI. J gave up 5 bases and V 2 bases, and 4 bases lay outside the gene matches. CDR3 loop: CASSPGPSGNEQYF. The CDR3 DNA is TGTGCCAGCTCACCAGGGCCTAGCGGGAACGAGCAGTACTTC.

This chain joins TRBV7-9 and TRBJ1-2, with a tentative D call TRBD1 (6 bases). CDR3 length: 11 amino acids. Germline loops: CDR1 SEHNR, CDR2 FQNEAQ (reference sequence). Trimming removed 6 bases at V and 12 bases at J, with 14 bases between. The CDR3 protein is CASRYREEDTF. The CDR3 DNA follows: TGTGCCAGCAGATACAGGGAAGAGGACACCTTC. Based on the CDR3 plus reference TRBV7-9 and TRBJ1-2, the full variable domain is DTGVSQNPRHKITKRGQNVTFRCDPISEHNRLYWYRQTLGQGPEFLTYFQNEAQLEKSRLLSDRFSAERPKGSFSTLEIQRTEQGDSAMYLCASRYREEDTFGSGTRLTVV.

This chain joins TRBV6-2 or TRBV6-3 and TRBJ1-2; D is unresolved. Germline lookup yields CDR1 MNHEY and CDR2 SVGEGT. The CDR3 contains 15 residues. Deletions cut 0 bases from V and 4 bases from J, with 12 bases between. CDR3 nucleotides: TGTGCCAGCAGTTACTCAGAGGGCCAGCCCTATGGCTACACCTTC. Encoded protein: CASSYSEGQPYGYTF.

V is TRBV3-1 and J is TRBJ1-2; the D is unclear. With 4 bases removed from V and 5 bases from J, the gap between germline ends came to 11 bases. The CDR3 spans 13 residues. The germline gives CDR1 LGHDT, CDR2 YNNKEL (reference sequence). The CDR3, as DNA: TGTGCCAGCAGCCTACGGGAGACGTATGGCTACACCTTC. This translates into CASSLRETYGYTF.